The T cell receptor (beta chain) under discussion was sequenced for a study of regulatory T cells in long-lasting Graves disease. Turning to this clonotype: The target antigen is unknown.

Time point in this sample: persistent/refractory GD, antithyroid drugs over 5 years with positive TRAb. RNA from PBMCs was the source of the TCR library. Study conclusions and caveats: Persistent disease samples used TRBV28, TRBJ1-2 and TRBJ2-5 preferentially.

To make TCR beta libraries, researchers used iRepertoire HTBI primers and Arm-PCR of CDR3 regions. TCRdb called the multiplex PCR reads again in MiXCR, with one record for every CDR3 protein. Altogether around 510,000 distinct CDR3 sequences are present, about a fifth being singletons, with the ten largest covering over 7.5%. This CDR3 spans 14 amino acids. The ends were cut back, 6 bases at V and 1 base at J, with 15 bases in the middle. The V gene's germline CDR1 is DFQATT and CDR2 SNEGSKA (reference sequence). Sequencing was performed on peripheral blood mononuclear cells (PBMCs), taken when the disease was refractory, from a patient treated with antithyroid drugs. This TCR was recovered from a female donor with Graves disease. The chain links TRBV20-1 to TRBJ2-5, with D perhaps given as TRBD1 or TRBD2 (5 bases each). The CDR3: CSATRGEFQETQYF. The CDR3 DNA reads TGCAGTGCCACCAGAGGGGAATTCCAAGAGACCCAGTACTTC.